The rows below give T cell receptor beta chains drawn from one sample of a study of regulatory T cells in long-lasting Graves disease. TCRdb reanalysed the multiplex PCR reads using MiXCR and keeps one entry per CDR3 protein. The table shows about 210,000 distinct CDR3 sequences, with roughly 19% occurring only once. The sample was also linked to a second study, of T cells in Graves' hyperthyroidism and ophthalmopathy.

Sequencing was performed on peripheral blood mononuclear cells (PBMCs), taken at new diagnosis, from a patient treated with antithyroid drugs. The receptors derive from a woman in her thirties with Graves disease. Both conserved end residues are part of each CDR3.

CDR3aa: CASKGLNPHEQYF
j_gene: TRBJ2-7
v_gene: TRBV6-1

CDR3aa: CASSLAAGASQQFF
j_gene: TRBJ2-1
v_gene: TRBV11-2

CDR3aa: CASSFPKNNTEAFF
j_gene: TRBJ1-1
v_gene: TRBV5-4

CDR3aa: CASTPDTSSGNTIYF
j_gene: TRBJ1-3
v_gene: TRBV14

CDR3aa: CASSIGDASNQPQHF
j_gene: TRBJ1-5
v_gene: TRBV19

CDR3aa: CASSPDRDLDTQYF
j_gene: TRBJ2-3
v_gene: TRBV13

CDR3aa: CASSARLAGSSYNEQFF
j_gene: TRBJ2-1
v_gene: TRBV7-2

CDR3aa: CASSLADMLGGYTF
j_gene: TRBJ1-2
v_gene: TRBV7-2

CDR3aa: CSGVLGETQYF
j_gene: TRBJ2-5
v_gene: TRBV20-1

CDR3aa: CASSVGTAKLGSNQPQHF
j_gene: TRBJ1-5
v_gene: TRBV4-1

CDR3aa: CASSLVDRITYEQYF
j_gene: TRBJ2-7
v_gene: TRBV11-2

CDR3aa: CASSLAGQGAGNTIYF
j_gene: TRBJ1-3
v_gene: TRBV5-6

CDR3aa: CASSSPARANTEAFF
j_gene: TRBJ1-1
v_gene: TRBV27

CDR3aa: CASSRDSQTYGYTF
j_gene: TRBJ1-2
v_gene: TRBV3-1

CDR3aa: CASRLGGMNTEAFF
j_gene: TRBJ1-1
v_gene: TRBV19

CDR3aa: CASSPGGLKDAEAFF
j_gene: TRBJ1-1
v_gene: TRBV27

CDR3aa: CASSPTTSQPNEQFF
j_gene: TRBJ2-1
v_gene: TRBV7-3

CDR3aa: CASSQDRFSNYGYTF
j_gene: TRBJ1-2
v_gene: TRBV14

CDR3aa: CASSQSPIYGYTF
j_gene: TRBJ1-2
v_gene: TRBV14

CDR3aa: CASSRQGPTGELFF
j_gene: TRBJ2-2
v_gene: TRBV2

CDR3aa: CASSRTRAVSYEQYF
j_gene: TRBJ2-7
v_gene: TRBV14

CDR3aa: CASSNRGQGANEKLFF
j_gene: TRBJ1-4
v_gene: TRBV5-1

CDR3aa: CASSSYRNQPQHF
j_gene: TRBJ1-5
v_gene: TRBV6-5

CDR3aa: CASSPSGGRVNEQFF
j_gene: TRBJ2-1
v_gene: TRBV12-3/TRBV12-4

CDR3aa: CASRDSRLAGELFF
j_gene: TRBJ2-2
v_gene: TRBV27

CDR3aa: CASSPGLAGVSEQFF
j_gene: NA
v_gene: TRBV5-1

CDR3aa: CASSAPRGGRETQYF
j_gene: TRBJ2-5
v_gene: TRBV28

CDR3aa: CASRRTPKRGNQPQHF
j_gene: TRBJ1-5
v_gene: TRBV28

CDR3aa: CASSVASSGGRQETQYF
j_gene: TRBJ2-5
v_gene: TRBV9

CDR3aa: CATSRESFRNYGYTF
j_gene: TRBJ1-2
v_gene: TRBV15

CDR3aa: CSARDPKTSGGYEQYF
j_gene: TRBJ2-7
v_gene: TRBV20-1

CDR3aa: CASSYSTGIYEQYF
j_gene: TRBJ2-7
v_gene: TRBV7-9

CDR3aa: CASVGGPGNIQYF
j_gene: TRBJ2-4
v_gene: TRBV6-1

CDR3aa: CASSGKTGKYNSPLHF
j_gene: TRBJ1-6
v_gene: TRBV5-4

CDR3aa: CASSYDSGGGETQYF
j_gene: TRBJ2-5
v_gene: TRBV6-5

CDR3aa: CASSLDGKRGYTF
j_gene: TRBJ1-2
v_gene: TRBV5-4

CDR3aa: CASKGAGGGYNEQFF
j_gene: TRBJ2-1
v_gene: TRBV27

CDR3aa: CSAGRLASYNEQFF
j_gene: TRBJ2-1
v_gene: TRBV20-1

CDR3aa: CASSQERAGPRVEAFF
j_gene: TRBJ1-1
v_gene: TRBV3-1

CDR3aa: CATSDKTGVGNIQYF
j_gene: TRBJ2-4
v_gene: TRBV24-1

CDR3aa: CSARARGGNTIYF
j_gene: TRBJ1-3
v_gene: TRBV20-1

CDR3aa: CASSSPGQGVTGELFF
j_gene: TRBJ2-2
v_gene: TRBV19

CDR3aa: CASSLLSDREAFF
j_gene: TRBJ1-1
v_gene: TRBV18

CDR3aa: CASSEVPNTEAFF
j_gene: TRBJ1-1
v_gene: TRBV2

CDR3aa: CASSQLGVAGGTVTQYF
j_gene: TRBJ2-5
v_gene: TRBV4-1

CDR3aa: CSAREAVNTGELFF
j_gene: TRBJ2-2
v_gene: TRBV20-1

CDR3aa: CASTDRGGGNQPQHF
j_gene: TRBJ1-5
v_gene: TRBV2

CDR3aa: CASSGQGPGQPQHF
j_gene: TRBJ1-5
v_gene: TRBV5-5

CDR3aa: CSARDLRGHQETQYF
j_gene: TRBJ2-5
v_gene: TRBV20-1

CDR3aa: CASSPKAGGAGQPQHF
j_gene: TRBJ1-5
v_gene: TRBV18

CDR3aa: CSVGGDSLNYGYTF
j_gene: TRBJ1-2
v_gene: TRBV29-1

CDR3aa: CASSLGGGDQPQHF
j_gene: TRBJ1-5
v_gene: TRBV7-6

CDR3aa: CASSYFAGTGANVLTF
j_gene: TRBJ2-6
v_gene: TRBV6-5

CDR3aa: CASSDPGLAKRDTQYF
j_gene: TRBJ2-3
v_gene: TRBV6-1

CDR3aa: CASEGRAGGPYEQYF
j_gene: TRBJ2-7
v_gene: TRBV28

CDR3aa: CASSESGLEVYGYTF
j_gene: TRBJ1-2
v_gene: TRBV6-1

CDR3aa: CASSESRLNQPQHF
j_gene: TRBJ1-5
v_gene: TRBV6-1

CDR3aa: CAISESGNPYGYTF
j_gene: TRBJ1-2
v_gene: TRBV10-3

CDR3aa: CASSLTSASSYEQYF
j_gene: TRBJ2-7
v_gene: TRBV7-3

CDR3aa: CSARPARGPGSYEQYF
j_gene: NA
v_gene: TRBV20-1